This T cell receptor (beta chain) was captured in a study of T cell responses to AZD1222 COVID-19 vaccine (dated by TCRdb to the early 2020s). In terms of the full investigation: TCR sequencing was performed for fewer than 250 trial participants, of whom 207 were given two doses of AZD1222 and around 26 were given two doses of MenACWY control vaccine. Trial participants were enrolled by age into 18-55, 56-69 and 70-plus year subgroups, with around 150, 28 and 57 TCR-sequenced participants respectively.

Broad study findings and their caveats: After two AZD1222 doses, spike-specific TCR breadth and depth were significantly higher than at day 0 and than in MenACWY recipients. Reportedly, almost half of the unique spike-specific TCRs recognized epitopes lying outside the regions that are mutated in the B.1.351 and B.1.1.7 variants. Participants were mostly white British, with more females than males. The authors suggested clonal diversity may have been underestimated. The 56-69-year group was small, and its depth increase did not reach significance, likely because of low power. The whole spike protein was spanned by vaccine-associated CD4 TCRs, and dominant responses were seen in regions 160-218 and 743-854. Conclusions about previously exposed vaccinees are limited because only a handful of AZD1222 recipients were SARS-CoV-2 seropositive at baseline. Because no samples from the day 14 peak response were available, repertoires could be characterized only after the peak T cell response.

The CDR1 and CDR2 encoded by the germline V gene are SGHRS and YFSETQ. V loses 0 bases, J loses 5 bases, and the germline ends lie 9 bases apart. The cysteine opens and the phenylalanine closes a CDR3 of 14 amino acids. CDR3 DNA only is kept here, 42 bases in frame from base 1. In its sample, this clone was seen a few times. This clone's antigen is unknown. No qualities accompany the bases; no much larger clone lies one base away. Explained via the paper, the time point label denotes: about 28 days (+/-7) after the second vaccine dose. AZD1222 recipients whose second dose came at about 4 weeks and those whose second dose came at about 12 weeks were combined into one group, since spike-specific TCR depth and breadth did not differ between the two schedules. Vaccinee samples came from UK trials COV001 and COV002, including a single-blind randomized controlled phase 2/3 trial of AZD1222 (ChAdOx1 nCoV-19) in healthy adults. For TCRbeta chain sequencing, PBMC samples from trial participants were taken at day 0 and at day 28 after the second dose.

The CDR3 regions of human TCRbeta chains were analyzed by immunosequencing. Concerning the study's data processing: TCRs in the repertoires were matched against a reference library of SARS-CoV-2-specific TCRs that had been generated with the MIRA antigen-specificity platform. Breadth was defined as the fraction of unique TCRs that were SARS-CoV-2-associated, and depth was defined as the fraction of total T cells that were SARS-CoV-2-associated. Using the MIRA data, each spike-specific TCR was assigned both to the spike region to which the TCR was reactive and to a CD4 or CD8 class. Log10-transformed breadth and depth values were compared by one-way ANOVA with Sidak's multiple comparisons tests. Entries here come from immuneACCESS through TCRdb and include only in-frame sequences with V and J called. Some clones fail to appear in such tables; in the studies checked, an unresolved V gene covers under half of the shortfall, and the cause of the remainder is unknown. V, J and clone size reflect that table, while D and trimming were determined from the DNA. For this sample the table gives some 98,000 clones, of which roughly 80% were detected only once. The top ten clones comprise over 12% of the sample.

The chain couples TRBV5-1 to TRBJ2-1, with the D segment identity uncertain. The sequence derives from an adult who received the AZD1222 COVID-19 vaccine. This sample comprised peripheral blood, obtained 28 days after the second AZD1222 dose. The nucleotides are TGCGCCAGCAGCTTGGGGGCGGCCAACAATGAGCAGTTCTTC. Its protein reads: CASSLGAANNEQFF.